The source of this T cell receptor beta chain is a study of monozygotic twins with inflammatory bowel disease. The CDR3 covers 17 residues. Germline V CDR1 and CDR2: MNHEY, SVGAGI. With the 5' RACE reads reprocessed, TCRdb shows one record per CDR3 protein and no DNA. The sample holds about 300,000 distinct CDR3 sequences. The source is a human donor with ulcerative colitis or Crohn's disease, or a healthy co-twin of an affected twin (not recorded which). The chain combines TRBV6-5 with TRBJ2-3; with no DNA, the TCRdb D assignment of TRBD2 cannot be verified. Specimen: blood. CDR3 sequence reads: CASSYSSRYLATDTQYF.